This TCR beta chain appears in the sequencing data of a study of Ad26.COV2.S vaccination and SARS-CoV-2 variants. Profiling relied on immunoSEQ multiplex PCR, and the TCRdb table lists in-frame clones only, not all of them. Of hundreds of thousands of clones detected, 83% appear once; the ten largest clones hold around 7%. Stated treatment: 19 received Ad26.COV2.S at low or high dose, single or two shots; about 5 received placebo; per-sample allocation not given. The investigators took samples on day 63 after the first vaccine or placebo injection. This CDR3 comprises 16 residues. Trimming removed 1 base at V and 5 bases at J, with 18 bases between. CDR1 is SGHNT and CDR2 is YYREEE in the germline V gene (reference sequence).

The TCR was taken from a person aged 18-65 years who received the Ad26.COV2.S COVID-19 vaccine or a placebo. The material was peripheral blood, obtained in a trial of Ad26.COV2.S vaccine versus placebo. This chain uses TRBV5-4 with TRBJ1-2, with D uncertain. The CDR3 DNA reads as TGTGCCAGCAGCTTGAAATATGGCAGCCTTGGGTATGGCTACACCTTC. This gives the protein CASSLKYGSLGYGYTF. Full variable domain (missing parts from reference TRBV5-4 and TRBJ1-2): ETGVTQSPTHLIKTRGQQVTLRCSSQSGHNTVSWYQQALGQGPQFIFQYYREEENGRGNFPPRFSGLQFPNYSSELNVNALELDDSALYLCASSLKYGSLGYGYTFGSGTRLTVV.